The clone carrying this T cell receptor beta chain appeared once. The V end lost 6 bases, the J end lost 8 bases, and 10 bases lay between the germline ends. Germline V CDR1 and CDR2: LNHDA, SQIVND (reference sequence). CDR3 length equals 12 residues. Original processing notes: Estimation of nucleated cell counts was performed using reference gene primer amplification. Sequencing used immunoSEQ multiplex PCR; TCRdb keeps in-frame clones, though not all of them. Clone size and V and J calls were adopted from that table, with D and trimming inferred from the DNA. The sample consists of about 140,000 clones, about four fifths of them appearing once. The data were obtained in a study of blood T cell repertoires in COVID-19. Across the whole study: Samples came from the United States, Italy and Spain, spanning acute and convalescent COVID-19. T cells, B-cell-depleted T cells, or PBMCs provided the cDNA or gDNA that served as material.

This receptor was obtained from a human donor in a cohort sampled during active COVID-19. The sequenced material came from peripheral blood. The rearrangement uses TRBV19 and TRBJ2-2; D is ambiguous. The CDR3 DNA follows: TGTGCCAGTAGCCCAGCGCTGGGGGAGCTGTTTTTT. This gives the protein CASSPALGELFF.